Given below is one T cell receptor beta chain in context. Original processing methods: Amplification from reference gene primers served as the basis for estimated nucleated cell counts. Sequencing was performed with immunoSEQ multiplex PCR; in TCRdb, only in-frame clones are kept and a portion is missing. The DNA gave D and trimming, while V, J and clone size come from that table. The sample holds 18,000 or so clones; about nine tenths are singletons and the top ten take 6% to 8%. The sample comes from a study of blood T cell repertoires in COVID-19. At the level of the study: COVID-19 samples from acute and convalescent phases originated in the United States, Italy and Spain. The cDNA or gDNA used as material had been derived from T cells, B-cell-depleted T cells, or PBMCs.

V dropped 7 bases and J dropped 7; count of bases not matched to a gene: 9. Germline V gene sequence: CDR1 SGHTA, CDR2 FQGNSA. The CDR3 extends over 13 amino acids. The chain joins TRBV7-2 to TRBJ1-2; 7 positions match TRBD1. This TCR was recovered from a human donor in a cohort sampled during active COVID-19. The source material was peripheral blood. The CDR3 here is CASTVRQGVGYTF. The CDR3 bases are TGTGCCAGCACCGTCCGACAGGGAGTTGGCTACACCTTC. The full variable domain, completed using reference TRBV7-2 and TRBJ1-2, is GAGVSQSPSNKVTEKGKDVELRCDPISGHTALYWYRQSLGQGLEFLIYFQGNSAPDKSGLPSDRFSAERTGGSVSTLTIQRTQQEDSAVYLCASTVRQGVGYTFGSGTRLTVV.